The table lists the clone carrying this TCR beta chain with a few counts. Study processing details: Amplification of reference gene primers was used by the study to estimate nucleated cell counts. Here immunoSEQ multiplex PCR was the method, and the copy in TCRdb shows in-frame clones only, minus some. That table is the source of V, J and clone size, and D and trimming were worked out from the DNA. The table lists 150,000 to 190,000 clones, approximately 80% of them singletons. Germline values: CDR1 SGHTA, CDR2 FQGTGA. Trimming cost V 4 bases and J 4 bases, with 10 bases left between them. CDR3 length: 13 residues. The sample is drawn from a study of blood T cell repertoires in COVID-19.

This chain connects TRBV7-3 to TRBJ1-1; unclear D gene. The receptor was derived from a woman of 80 years or more with acute or convalescent COVID-19. Sequencing was performed on peripheral blood. In nucleotides, the CDR3 is TGTGCCAGCAGCTCTGGCGGTATCACTGAAGCTTTCTTT. This gives the protein CASSSGGITEAFF.